Listed below are T cell receptor beta chains from one sample, sequenced in a study of CD8 T cells in ankylosing spondylitis. Each CDR3 protein is one row after TCRdb ran MiXCR on the 5' RACE reads. In the table there are around 250,000 distinct CDR3 sequences, about 18% of which are singletons. The specimen sequenced was blood, either unsorted or a sorted T cell fraction (not recorded which). Source of these receptors: a male donor with ankylosing spondylitis or in good health (not recorded which). CDR3s include the opening cysteine and the closing phenylalanine or tryptophan. The D gene is left open where the match is weak. Some rows mark clone size as missing; the rest say once, few, many or name a class of expanded clone.

V	J	size	D	CDR3	DNA
TRBV29-1	TRBJ2-1	many	TRBD2	CSSAGTSGRNEQFF	TGCAGCTCCGCCGGGACTAGCGGGAGAAATGAGCAGTTCTTC
TRBV28	TRBJ2-6	.	.	CASSQDSFGANVLTF	TGTGCCAGCAGCCAAGACAGTTTTGGGGCCAACGTCCTGACTTTC
TRBV29-1	TRBJ2-7	few	TRBD2	CSVEDRTSSPYEQYF	TGCAGCGTTGAAGATCGGACTAGTTCGCCCTACGAGCAGTACTTC
TRBV14	TRBJ2-1	.	.	CASKRDNEQFF	TGTGCCAGTAAGCGGGACAATGAGCAGTTCTTC
TRBV29-1	TRBJ2-7	.	.	CSVVGGLTYEQYF	TGCAGCGTTGTCGGGGGACTTACCTACGAGCAGTACTTC
TRBV12-3/TRBV12-4	TRBJ2-1	many	.	CASSLGTVSYNEQFF	TGTGCCAGCAGTTTAGGGACAGTCTCCTACAATGAGCAGTTCTTC
TRBV27	TRBJ2-1	.	.	CASSLSFWTGDEQFF	TGTGCCAGCTCCCTAAGTTTCTGGACGGGGGATGAGCAGTTCTTC
TRBV20-1	TRBJ1-1	many	TRBD1	CSARVHRGTTEAFF	TGCAGTGCTAGAGTACACAGGGGGACCACTGAAGCTTTCTTT
TRBV4-1	TRBJ2-7	many	.	CASSQEWAEYEQYF	TGCGCCAGCAGCCAAGAGTGGGCCGAGTACGAGCAGTACTTC
TRBV12-3/TRBV12-4	TRBJ2-5	few	.	CASQKGAGETQYF	TGTGCCAGCCAAAAGGGGGCGGGGGAGACCCAGTACTTC
TRBV28	TRBJ1-2	.	.	CASRSRTEALYGYTF	TGTGCCAGCAGGTCGCGGACAGAAGCTCTCTATGGCTACACCTTC
TRBV7-6	TRBJ2-1	.	TRBD2	CASSLGLAGPRSYNEQFF	TGTGCCAGCAGCCTCGGACTAGCGGGGCCCCGATCCTACAATGAGCAGTTCTTC
TRBV4-1	TRBJ2-1	.	.	CASSQGGSGSLFNEQFF	TGCGCCAGCAGCCAGGGGGGTTCTGGGAGCTTGTTCAATGAGCAGTTCTTC
TRBV20-1	TRBJ2-1	.	.	CSAQGGIFYNEQFF	TGCAGCGCCCAGGGGGGCATCTTCTACAATGAGCAGTTCTTC
TRBV29-1	TRBJ2-1	many	TRBD2	CSVPASGYNEQFF	TGCAGCGTTCCGGCTAGCGGATACAATGAGCAGTTCTTC
TRBV27	TRBJ2-2	few	TRBD1	CASSFGDRNTGELFF	TGTGCCAGCAGTTTCGGGGACAGGAACACCGGGGAGCTGTTTTTT
TRBV7-3	TRBJ2-2	.	.	CASSLDGLRELFF	TGTGCCAGCAGCTTAGACGGGCTCCGGGAGCTGTTTTTT
TRBV11-2	TRBJ2-5	.	TRBD1	CASSGTGGGETQYF	TGTGCCAGCAGCGGGACAGGGGGTGGAGAGACCCAGTACTTC
TRBV20-1	TRBJ2-7	.	.	CSARTTGSYEQYF	TGCAGTGCTAGAACGACAGGCTCCTACGAGCAGTACTTC
TRBV4-2	TRBJ2-3	.	TRBD2	CAISPGLPAGGPDTQYF	TGTGCCATCAGCCCCGGGCTCCCCGCGGGAGGGCCAGATACGCAGTATTTT
TRBV12-3/TRBV12-4	TRBJ2-7	.	.	CASSLGPSEQYF	TGTGCCAGCAGTTTGGGACCCAGCGAGCAGTACTTC
TRBV7-2	TRBJ2-7	many	.	CASSLGGRSYEQYF	TGTGCCAGCAGTTTAGGGGGGCGCTCCTACGAGCAGTACTTC